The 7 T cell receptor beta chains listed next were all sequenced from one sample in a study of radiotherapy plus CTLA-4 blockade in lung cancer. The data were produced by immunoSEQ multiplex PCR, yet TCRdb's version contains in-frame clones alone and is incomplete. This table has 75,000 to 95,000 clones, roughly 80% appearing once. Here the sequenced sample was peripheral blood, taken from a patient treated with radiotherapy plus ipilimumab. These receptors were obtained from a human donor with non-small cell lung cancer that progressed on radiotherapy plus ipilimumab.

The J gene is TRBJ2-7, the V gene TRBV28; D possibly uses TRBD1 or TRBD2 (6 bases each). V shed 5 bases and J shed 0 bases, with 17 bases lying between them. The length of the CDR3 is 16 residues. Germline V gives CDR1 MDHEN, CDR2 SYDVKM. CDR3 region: CASSPLGGESSYEQYF. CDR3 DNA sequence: TGTGCCAGCAGTCCACTGGGGGGCGAGAGCTCCTACGAGCAGTACTTC.

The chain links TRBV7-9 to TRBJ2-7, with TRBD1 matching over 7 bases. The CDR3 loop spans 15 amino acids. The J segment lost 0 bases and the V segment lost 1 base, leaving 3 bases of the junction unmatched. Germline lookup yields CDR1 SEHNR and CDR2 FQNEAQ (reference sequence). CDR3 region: CASSLGAGGSYEQYF. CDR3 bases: TGTGCCAGCAGCTTAGGTGCAGGGGGCTCCTACGAGCAGTACTTC. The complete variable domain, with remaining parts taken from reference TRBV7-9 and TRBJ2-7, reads DTGVSQNPRHKITKRGQNVTFRCDPISEHNRLYWYRQTLGQGPEFLTYFQNEAQLEKSRLLSDRFSAERPKGSFSTLEIQRTEQGDSAMYLCASSLGAGGSYEQYFGPGTRLTVT.

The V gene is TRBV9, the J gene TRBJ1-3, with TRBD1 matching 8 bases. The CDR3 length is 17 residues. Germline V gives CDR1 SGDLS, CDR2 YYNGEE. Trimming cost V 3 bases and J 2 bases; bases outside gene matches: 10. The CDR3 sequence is CASSASNRGITGNTIYF. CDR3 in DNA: TGTGCCAGCAGCGCCTCGAACAGGGGGATAACTGGAAACACCATATATTTT.

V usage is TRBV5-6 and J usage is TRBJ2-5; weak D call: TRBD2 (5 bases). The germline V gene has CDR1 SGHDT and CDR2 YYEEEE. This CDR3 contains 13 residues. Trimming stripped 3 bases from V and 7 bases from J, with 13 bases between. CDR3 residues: CASSSERGGTQYF. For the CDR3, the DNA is TGTGCCAGCAGCTCCGAACGCGGAGGGACCCAGTACTTC. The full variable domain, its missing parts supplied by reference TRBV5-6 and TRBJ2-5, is DAGVTQSPTHLIKTRGQQVTLRCSPKSGHDTVSWYQQALGQGPQFIFQYYEEEERQRGNFPDRFSGHQFPNYSSELNVNALLLGDSALYLCASSSERGGTQYFGPGTRLLVL.

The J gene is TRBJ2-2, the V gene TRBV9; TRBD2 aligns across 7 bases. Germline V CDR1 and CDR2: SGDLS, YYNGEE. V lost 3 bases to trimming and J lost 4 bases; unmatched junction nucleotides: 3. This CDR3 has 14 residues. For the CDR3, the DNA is TGTGCCAGCAGCGCTAGCGGTAGCACCGGGGAGCTGTTTTTT. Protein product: CASSASGSTGELFF.

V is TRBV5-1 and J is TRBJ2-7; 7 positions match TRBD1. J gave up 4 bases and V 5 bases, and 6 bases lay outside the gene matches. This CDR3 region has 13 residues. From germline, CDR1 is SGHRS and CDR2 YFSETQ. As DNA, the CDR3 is TGCGCCAGCAGACGGACAGGACGGTACGAGCAGTACTTC. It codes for CASRRTGRYEQYF.

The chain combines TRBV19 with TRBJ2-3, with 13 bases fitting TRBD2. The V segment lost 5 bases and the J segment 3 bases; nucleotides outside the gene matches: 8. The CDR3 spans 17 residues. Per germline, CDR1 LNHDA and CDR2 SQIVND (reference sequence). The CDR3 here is CASSPLTSGRSTDTQYF. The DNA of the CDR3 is TGTGCCAGTAGTCCATTGACTAGCGGGAGGAGTACAGATACGCAGTATTTT.